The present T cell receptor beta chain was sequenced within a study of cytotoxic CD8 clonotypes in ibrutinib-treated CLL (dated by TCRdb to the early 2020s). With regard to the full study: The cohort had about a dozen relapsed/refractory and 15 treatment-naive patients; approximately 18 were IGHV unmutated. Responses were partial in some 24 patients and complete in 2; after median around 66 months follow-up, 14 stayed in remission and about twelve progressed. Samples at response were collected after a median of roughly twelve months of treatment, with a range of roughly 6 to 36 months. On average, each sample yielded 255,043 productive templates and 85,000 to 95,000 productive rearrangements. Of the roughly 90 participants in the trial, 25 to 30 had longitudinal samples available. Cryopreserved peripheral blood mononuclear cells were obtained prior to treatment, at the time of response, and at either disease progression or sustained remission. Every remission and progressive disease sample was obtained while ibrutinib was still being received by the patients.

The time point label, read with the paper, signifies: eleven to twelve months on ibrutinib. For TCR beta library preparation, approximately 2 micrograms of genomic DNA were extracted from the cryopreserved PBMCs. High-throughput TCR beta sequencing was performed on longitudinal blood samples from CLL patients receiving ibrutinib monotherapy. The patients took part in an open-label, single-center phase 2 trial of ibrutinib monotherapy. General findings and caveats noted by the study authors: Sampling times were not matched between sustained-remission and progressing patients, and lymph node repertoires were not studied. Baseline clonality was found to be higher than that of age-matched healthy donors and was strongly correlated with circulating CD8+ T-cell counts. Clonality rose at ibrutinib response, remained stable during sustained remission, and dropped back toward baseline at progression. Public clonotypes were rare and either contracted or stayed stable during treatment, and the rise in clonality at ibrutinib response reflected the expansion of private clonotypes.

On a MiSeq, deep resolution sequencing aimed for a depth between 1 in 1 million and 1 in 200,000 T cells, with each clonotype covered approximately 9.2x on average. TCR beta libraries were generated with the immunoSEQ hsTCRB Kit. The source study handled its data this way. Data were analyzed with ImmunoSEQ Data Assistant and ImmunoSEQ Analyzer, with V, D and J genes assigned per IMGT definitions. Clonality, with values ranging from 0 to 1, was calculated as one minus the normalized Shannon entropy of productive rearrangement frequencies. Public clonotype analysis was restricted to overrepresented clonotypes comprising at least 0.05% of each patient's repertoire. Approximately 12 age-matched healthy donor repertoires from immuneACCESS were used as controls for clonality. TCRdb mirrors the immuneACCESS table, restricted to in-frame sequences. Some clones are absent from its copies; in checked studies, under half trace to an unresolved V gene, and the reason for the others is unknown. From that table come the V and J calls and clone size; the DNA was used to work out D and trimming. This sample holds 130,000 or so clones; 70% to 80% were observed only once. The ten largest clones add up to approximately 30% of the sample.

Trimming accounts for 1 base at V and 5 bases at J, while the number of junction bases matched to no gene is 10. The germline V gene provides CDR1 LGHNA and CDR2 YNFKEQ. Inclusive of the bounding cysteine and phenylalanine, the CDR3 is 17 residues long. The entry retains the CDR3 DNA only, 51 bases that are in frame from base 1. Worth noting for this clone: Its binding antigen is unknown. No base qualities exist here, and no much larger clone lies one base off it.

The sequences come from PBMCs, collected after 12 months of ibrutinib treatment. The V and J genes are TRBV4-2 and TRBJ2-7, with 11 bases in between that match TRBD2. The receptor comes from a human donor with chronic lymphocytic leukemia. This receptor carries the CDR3 CASSQAALAGGPNEQYF. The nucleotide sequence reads TGTGCCAGCAGCCAAGCGGCTTTAGCGGGAGGGCCGAACGAGCAGTACTTC.